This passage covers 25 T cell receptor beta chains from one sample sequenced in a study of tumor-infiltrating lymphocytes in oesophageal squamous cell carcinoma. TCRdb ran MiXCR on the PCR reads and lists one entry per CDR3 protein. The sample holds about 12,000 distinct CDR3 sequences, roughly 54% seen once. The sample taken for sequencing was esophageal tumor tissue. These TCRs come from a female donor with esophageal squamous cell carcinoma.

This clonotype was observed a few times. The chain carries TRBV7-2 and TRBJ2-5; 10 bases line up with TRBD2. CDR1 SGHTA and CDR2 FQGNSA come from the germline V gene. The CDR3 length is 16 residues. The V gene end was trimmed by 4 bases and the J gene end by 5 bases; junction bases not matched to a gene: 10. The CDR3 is CASSSTAGGLSETQYF. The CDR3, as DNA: TGTGCCAGCAGCTCCACAGCGGGGGGGCTCTCTGAGACCCAGTACTTC.

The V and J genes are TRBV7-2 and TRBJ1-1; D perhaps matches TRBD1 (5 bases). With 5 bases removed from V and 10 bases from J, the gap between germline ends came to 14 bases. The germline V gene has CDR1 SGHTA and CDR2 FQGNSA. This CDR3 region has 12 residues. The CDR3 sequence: CASSDQGLGAFF. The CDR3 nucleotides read TGTGCCAGCAGCGACCAGGGTCTCGGAGCTTTCTTT.

The CDR3 spells CSVELIVGETQYF. CDR3 sequence (DNA): TGCAGCGTTGAATTAATTGTAGGCGAGACCCAGTACTTC. The J gene is TRBJ2-7, the V gene TRBV29-1, with D uncertain. TRBJ2-5 explains the end of the DNA better; the J call may be wrong. From germline, CDR1 is SQVTM and CDR2 ANQGSEA. There are 13 residues in the CDR3.

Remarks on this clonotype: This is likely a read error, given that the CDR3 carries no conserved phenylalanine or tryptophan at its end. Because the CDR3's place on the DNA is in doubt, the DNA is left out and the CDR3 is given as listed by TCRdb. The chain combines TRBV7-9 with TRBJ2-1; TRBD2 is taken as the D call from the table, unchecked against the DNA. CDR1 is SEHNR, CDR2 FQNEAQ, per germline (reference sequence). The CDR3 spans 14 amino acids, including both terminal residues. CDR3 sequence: CASSFLDSPLHFGN.

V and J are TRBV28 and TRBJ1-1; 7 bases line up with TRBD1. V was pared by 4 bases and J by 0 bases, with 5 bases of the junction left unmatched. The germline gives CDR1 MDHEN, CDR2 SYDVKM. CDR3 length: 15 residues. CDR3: CASSSPGQMNTEAFF. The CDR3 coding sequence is TGTGCCAGCAGTTCGCCGGGACAGATGAACACTGAAGCTTTCTTT.

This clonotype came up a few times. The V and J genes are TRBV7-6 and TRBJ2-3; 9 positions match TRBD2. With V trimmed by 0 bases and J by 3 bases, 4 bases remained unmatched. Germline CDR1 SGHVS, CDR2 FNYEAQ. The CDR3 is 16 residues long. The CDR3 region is CASSLAGGGGTDTQYF. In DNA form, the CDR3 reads TGTGCCAGCAGCTTAGCTGGCGGGGGGGGGACAGATACGCAGTATTTT.

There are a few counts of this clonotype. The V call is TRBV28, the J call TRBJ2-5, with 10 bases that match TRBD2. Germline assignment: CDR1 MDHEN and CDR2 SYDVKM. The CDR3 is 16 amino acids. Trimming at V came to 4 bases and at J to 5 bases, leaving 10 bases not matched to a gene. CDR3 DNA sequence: TGTGCCAGCAGTTCCCCCGGGACTAGCGATTGGGAGACCCAGTACTTC. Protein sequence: CASSSPGTSDWETQYF.

CDR3 loop: CASSLASGLTVTDTQYF. The CDR3 nucleotides read TGTGCCAGCAGCTTGGCCAGTGGGCTTACAGTCACAGATACGCAGTATTTT. The chain carries TRBV5-4 and TRBJ2-5; D gene uncertain. The J call may be incorrect, as the DNA end agrees better with TRBJ2-3. Germline CDR1 SGHNT, CDR2 YYREEE (reference sequence). This CDR3 comprises 17 residues.

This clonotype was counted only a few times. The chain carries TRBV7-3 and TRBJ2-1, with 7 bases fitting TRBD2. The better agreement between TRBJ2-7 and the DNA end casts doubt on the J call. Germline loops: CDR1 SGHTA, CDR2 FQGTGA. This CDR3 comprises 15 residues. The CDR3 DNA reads TGTGCCAGCAGCCCGCGTGGGCGGGAGTATGACGAGCAGTACTTC. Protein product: CASSPRGREYDEQYF.

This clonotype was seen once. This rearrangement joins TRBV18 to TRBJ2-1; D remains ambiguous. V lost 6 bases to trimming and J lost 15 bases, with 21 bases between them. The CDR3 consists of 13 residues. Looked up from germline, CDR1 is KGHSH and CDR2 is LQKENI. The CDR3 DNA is TGTGCCAGCTCCCTAGACACGACTCAGTCCGGGTTCTTC. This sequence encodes CASSLDTTQSGFF.

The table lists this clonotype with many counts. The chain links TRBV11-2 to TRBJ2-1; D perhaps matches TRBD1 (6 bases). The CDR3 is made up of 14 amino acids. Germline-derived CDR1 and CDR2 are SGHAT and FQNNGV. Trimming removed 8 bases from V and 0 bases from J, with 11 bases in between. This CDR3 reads CASRQGSSYNEQFF. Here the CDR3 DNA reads TGTGCCAGCCGGCAGGGGTCCTCCTACAATGAGCAGTTCTTC.

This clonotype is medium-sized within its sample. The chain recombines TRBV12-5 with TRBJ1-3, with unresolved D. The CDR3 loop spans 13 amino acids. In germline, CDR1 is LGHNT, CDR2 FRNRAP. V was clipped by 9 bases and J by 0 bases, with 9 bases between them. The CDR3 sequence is CASPQYSGNTIYF. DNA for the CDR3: TGTGCTAGCCCTCAGTACTCTGGAAACACCATATATTTT.

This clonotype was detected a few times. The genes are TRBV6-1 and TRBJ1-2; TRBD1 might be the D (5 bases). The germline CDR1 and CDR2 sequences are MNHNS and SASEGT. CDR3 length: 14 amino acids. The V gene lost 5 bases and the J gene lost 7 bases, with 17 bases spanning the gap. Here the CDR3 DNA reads TGTGCCAGCAGTCCTCAGGGATCTCGAGGTGGCTACACCTTC. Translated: CASSPQGSRGGYTF.

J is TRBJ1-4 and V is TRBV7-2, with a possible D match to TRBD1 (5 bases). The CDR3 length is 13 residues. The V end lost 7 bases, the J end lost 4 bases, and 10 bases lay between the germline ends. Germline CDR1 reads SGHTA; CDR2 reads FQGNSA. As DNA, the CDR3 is TGTGCCAGCACGGGGCAGATTAATGAAAAACTGTTTTTT. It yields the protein CASTGQINEKLFF.

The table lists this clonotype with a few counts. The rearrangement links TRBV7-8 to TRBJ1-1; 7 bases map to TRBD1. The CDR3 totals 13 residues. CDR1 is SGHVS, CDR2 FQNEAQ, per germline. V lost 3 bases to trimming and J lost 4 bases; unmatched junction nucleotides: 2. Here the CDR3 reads CASSFTGATEAFF. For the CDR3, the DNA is TGTGCCAGCAGCTTCACAGGGGCCACTGAAGCTTTCTTT.

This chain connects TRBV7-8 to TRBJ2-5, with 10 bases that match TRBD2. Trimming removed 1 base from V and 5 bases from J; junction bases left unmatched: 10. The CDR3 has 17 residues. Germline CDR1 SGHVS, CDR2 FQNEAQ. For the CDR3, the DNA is TGTGCCAGCAGCTTAGTTTCTAGCGGGAGAATCGGGGAGACCCAGTACTTC. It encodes CASSLVSSGRIGETQYF.

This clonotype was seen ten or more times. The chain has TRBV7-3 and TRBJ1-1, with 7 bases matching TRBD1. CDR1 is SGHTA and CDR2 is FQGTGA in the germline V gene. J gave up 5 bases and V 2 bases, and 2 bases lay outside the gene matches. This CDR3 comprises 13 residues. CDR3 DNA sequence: TGTGCCAGCAGCTTATCCAGGGGGACTGAAGCTTTCTTT. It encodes CASSLSRGTEAFF.

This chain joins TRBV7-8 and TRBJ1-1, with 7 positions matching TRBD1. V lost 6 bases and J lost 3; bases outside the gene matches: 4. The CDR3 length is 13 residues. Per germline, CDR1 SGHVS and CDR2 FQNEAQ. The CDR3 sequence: CASRRTGYTEAFF. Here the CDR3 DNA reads TGTGCCAGCAGGCGGACAGGCTACACTGAAGCTTTCTTT.

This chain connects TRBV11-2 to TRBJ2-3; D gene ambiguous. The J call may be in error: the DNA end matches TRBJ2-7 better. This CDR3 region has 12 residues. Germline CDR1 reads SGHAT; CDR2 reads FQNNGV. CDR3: CASSLVASEQYF. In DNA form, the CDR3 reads TGTGCCAGCAGCTTAGTTGCTAGTGAGCAGTACTTC.

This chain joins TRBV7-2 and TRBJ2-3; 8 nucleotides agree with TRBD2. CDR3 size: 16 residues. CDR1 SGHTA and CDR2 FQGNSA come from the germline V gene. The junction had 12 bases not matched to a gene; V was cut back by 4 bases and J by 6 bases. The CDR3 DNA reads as TGTGCCAGCAGCTCCCAACCGGGACTAGTGACGGATACGCAGTATTTT. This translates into CASSSQPGLVTDTQYF.

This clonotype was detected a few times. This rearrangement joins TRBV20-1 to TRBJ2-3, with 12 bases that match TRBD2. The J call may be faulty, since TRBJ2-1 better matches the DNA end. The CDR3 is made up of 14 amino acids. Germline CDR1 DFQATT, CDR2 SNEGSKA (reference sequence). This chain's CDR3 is CSAPRLAGVNEQFF. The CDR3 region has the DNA TGCAGTGCCCCCCGACTAGCGGGAGTGAATGAGCAGTTCTTC.

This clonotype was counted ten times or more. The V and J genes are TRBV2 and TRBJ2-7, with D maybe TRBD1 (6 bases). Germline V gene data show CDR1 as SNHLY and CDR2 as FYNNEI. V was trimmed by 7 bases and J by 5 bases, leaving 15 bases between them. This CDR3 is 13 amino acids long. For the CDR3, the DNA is TGTGCCAGCACTCCAGGGGTCATGGACGAGCAGTACTTC. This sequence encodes CASTPGVMDEQYF.

CDR3 loop: CASFDLGRLNTEAFF. The CDR3 DNA reads as TGTGCCAGTTTCGATCTGGGGAGACTGAACACTGAAGCTTTCTTT. The V call is TRBV6-1, the J call TRBJ1-1; no clear D gene. Trimming took off 9 bases at V and 0 bases at J, with 17 bases between the two ends. Germline V gene lookup returns CDR1 MNHNS and CDR2 SASEGT. There are 15 residues in the CDR3.

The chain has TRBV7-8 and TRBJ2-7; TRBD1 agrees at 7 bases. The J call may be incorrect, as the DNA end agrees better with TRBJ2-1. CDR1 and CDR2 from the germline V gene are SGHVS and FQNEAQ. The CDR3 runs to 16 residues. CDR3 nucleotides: TGTGCCAGCAGCTTAGGGGTCGTCACAGGGGTGGGTGAGCAGTTCTTC. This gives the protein CASSLGVVTGVGEQFF.

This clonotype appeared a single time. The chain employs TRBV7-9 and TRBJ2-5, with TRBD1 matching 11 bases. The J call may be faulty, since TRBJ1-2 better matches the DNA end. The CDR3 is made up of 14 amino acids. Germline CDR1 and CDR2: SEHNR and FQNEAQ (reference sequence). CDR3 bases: TGTGCCAGCAGCGCGGGACAGGGGGGCTATGGCTACACCTTC. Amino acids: CASSAGQGGYGYTF.